Shown below are 25 T cell receptor beta chains from a single sample sequenced in a study of blood T cell repertoires in COVID-19. Generated by immunoSEQ multiplex PCR, the TCRdb table keeps only in-frame clones and is missing some. The table includes more than 300,000 clones, about 90% detected once. The specimen was peripheral blood. The receptors come from a woman aged 25-40 years with COVID-19, enrolled during active disease.

V is TRBV3-1 (or the pseudogene TRBV3-2) and J is TRBJ1-4; TRBD1 matches at 9 bases. CDR1 LGHDT and CDR2 YNNKEL come from the germline V gene (reference sequence). The CDR3 spans 16 residues. V trimming: 4 bases; J trimming: 4 bases; junction bases outside the gene matches: 7. The CDR3 protein is CASSPSGQGFNEKLFF. CDR3 nucleotide sequence: TGTGCCAGCAGCCCTTCGGGACAGGGTTTTAATGAAAAACTGTTTTTT.

The chain uses TRBV2 and TRBJ1-2; D gene unclear. Germline CDR1 reads SNHLY; CDR2 reads FYNNEI. V was trimmed by 4 bases and J by 6 bases, leaving 9 bases between them. This CDR3 region has 12 residues. In DNA form, the CDR3 reads TGTGCCAGCAGTGTGAATACGGATGGCTACACCTTC. Its translation: CASSVNTDGYTF.

This chain joins TRBV7-2 and TRBJ2-5; 8 nucleotides match TRBD2. Trimming at V came to 4 bases and at J to 5 bases, leaving 6 bases not matched to a gene. Germline V CDR1 and CDR2: SGHTA, FQGNSA. This CDR3 comprises 14 residues. The CDR3 DNA reads TGTGCCAGCAGCTCCCGAGCGGGAGTTGAGACCCAGTACTTC. This gives the protein CASSSRAGVETQYF.

The chain links TRBV18 to TRBJ1-4; TRBD1 agrees at 8 bases. Per germline, CDR1 KGHSH and CDR2 LQKENI. V lost 3 bases to trimming and J lost 7 bases; unmatched junction nucleotides: 7. The CDR3 is made up of 15 amino acids. The chain's CDR3 is CASSPSDRGGEKLFF. DNA of the CDR3: TGTGCCAGCTCACCCTCCGACAGGGGTGGTGAAAAACTGTTTTTT.

This chain connects TRBV5-1 to TRBJ1-2; perhaps TRBD1 as D (6 bases). Trimming removed 2 bases from V and 5 bases from J, with 10 bases in between. Germline-derived CDR1 and CDR2 are SGHRS and YFSETQ. This CDR3 is built from 13 residues. This CDR3 reads CASSFGQKYGYTF. The CDR3 bases are TGCGCCAGCAGCTTTGGACAGAAGTATGGCTACACCTTC.

This clone has a single count. The chain is built from TRBV7-3 and TRBJ2-3, with D perhaps matching TRBD1 (5 bases). The CDR3 consists of 11 residues. Germline V CDR1 and CDR2: SGHTA, FQGTGA. V shed 5 bases and J shed 5 bases, with 5 bases lying between them. This CDR3 is CASSQGDTQYF. The CDR3 bases are TGTGCCAGCAGCCAGGGAGATACGCAGTATTTT.

This rearrangement joins TRBV5-1 to TRBJ2-3; 7 bases align to TRBD2. Germline values: CDR1 SGHRS, CDR2 YFSETQ. The CDR3 consists of 15 residues. The V gene end was trimmed by 4 bases and the J gene end by 5 bases; junction bases not matched to a gene: 10. The CDR3 DNA follows: TGCGCCAGCAGCCGACGGGCGGGAGCGGAAGATACGCAGTATTTT. It is translated as CASSRRAGAEDTQYF.

This chain connects TRBV13 to TRBJ2-2; possible D gene TRBD1, 5 bases. The CDR3 extends over 12 amino acids. The V end lost 3 bases, the J end lost 7 bases, and 6 bases lay between the germline ends. Germline CDR1 is PRHDT and CDR2 is FYEKMQ (reference sequence). The CDR3 coding sequence is TGTGCCAGCAGCTTCAGGGACGGGGAGCTGTTTTTT. Protein product: CASSFRDGELFF.

V usage is TRBV27 and J usage is TRBJ2-1, with D perhaps matching TRBD2 (5 bases). The CDR3 extends over 16 amino acids. V was trimmed by 5 bases and J by 6 bases, leaving 20 bases between them. Germline V gene lookup returns CDR1 MNHEY and CDR2 SMNVEV (reference sequence). In DNA form, the CDR3 reads TGTGCCAGCAGTCCCCGGGGTCGGTGGATTTCCAATGAGCAGTTCTTC. Translated: CASSPRGRWISNEQFF.

This chain joins TRBV3-1 (or the pseudogene TRBV3-2) and TRBJ2-5, with TRBD2 matching over 11 bases. CDR1 and CDR2 from the germline V gene are LGHDT and YNNKEL (reference sequence). CDR3 length: 18 residues. V lost 0 bases and J lost 5; bases outside the gene matches: 11. The CDR3 loop is CASSQELAGALPRETQYF. CDR3 sequence (DNA): TGTGCCAGCAGCCAAGAACTAGCGGGAGCTCTCCCCAGGGAGACCCAGTACTTC.

This clone appeared a few times. The chain links TRBV4-1 to TRBJ1-1, with 10 positions matching TRBD1. Germline V gene data show CDR1 as MGHRA and CDR2 as YSYEKL. V was pared by 4 bases and J by 4 bases, with 9 bases of the junction left unmatched. This CDR3 spans 16 amino acids. Here the CDR3 DNA reads TGCGCCAGCAGCCCCGGACAGGGGGTAGGTAGCACTGAAGCTTTCTTT. Translating it yields CASSPGQGVGSTEAFF.

To note about this clone: One end of the junction is discordant with germline, which a read error may explain. V usage is TRBV30 and J usage is TRBJ2-3; 7 bases line up with TRBD2. Germline assignment: CDR1 GTSNPN and CDR2 SVGIG (reference sequence). CDR3 length: 11 amino acids. CDR3 sequence (DNA): TGTGCCTGGAGTGTTGGCGGGAGCATGGATTTT. It specifies CAWSVGGSMDF.

The genes are TRBV19 and TRBJ1-1; 7 bases map to TRBD1. The CDR3 is 14 amino acids. The junction had 7 bases not matched to a gene; V was cut back by 8 bases and J by 1 base. Germline CDR1 and CDR2: LNHDA and SQIVND (reference sequence). This CDR3 is CASSAGGWNTEAFF. The DNA for the CDR3 is TGTGCCAGTTCCGCAGGGGGTTGGAACACTGAAGCTTTCTTT.

The chain joins TRBV19 to TRBJ2-7; TRBD1 matches 7 bases. Germline V gene lookup returns CDR1 LNHDA and CDR2 SQIVND (reference sequence). CDR3 size: 15 residues. Trimming removed 7 bases from V and 2 bases from J; junction bases left unmatched: 11. CDR3 sequence: CASNAYPGQTYEQYF. The CDR3 DNA follows: TGTGCCAGTAACGCCTATCCGGGACAGACCTACGAGCAGTACTTC.

The chain combines TRBV7-6 with TRBJ1-5; no reliable D call. Germline values: CDR1 SGHVS, CDR2 FNYEAQ. V was clipped by 5 bases and J by 5 bases, with 13 bases between them. This CDR3 comprises 14 residues. The CDR3 region has the DNA TGTGCCAGCAGCCCCTGGACTGGGCATCAGCCCCAGCATTTT. Residues: CASSPWTGHQPQHF.

The rearrangement joins TRBV6-2 or TRBV6-3 to TRBJ2-7; 11 bases align to TRBD1. CDR1 and CDR2 (germline): MNHEY, SVGEGT. The junction had 14 bases not matched to a gene; V was cut back by 2 bases and J by 5 bases. This CDR3 is 18 amino acids long. The CDR3 nucleotides read TGTGCCAGCAGTTACCCAAGAATCCGGACAGGGGGCATCGACGAGCAGTACTTC. Its translation: CASSYPRIRTGGIDEQYF.

The chain is built from TRBV6-5 and TRBJ1-4; D gene ambiguous. V was pared by 6 bases and J by 6 bases, with 17 bases between. The germline gives CDR1 MNHEY, CDR2 SVGAGI. The CDR3 extends over 15 amino acids. The CDR3 reads CASREPGEVDEKLFF. DNA for the CDR3: TGTGCCAGCAGGGAGCCCGGGGAGGTGGATGAAAAACTGTTTTTT.

This chain uses TRBV19 with TRBJ2-7; TRBD2 matches at 8 bases. This CDR3 spans 16 amino acids. With 1 base clipped from V and 2 bases from J, the junction kept 7 bases outside the gene matches. CDR1 is LNHDA, CDR2 SQIVND, per germline (reference sequence). The CDR3 bases are TGTGCCAGTAGTATAGGGTTCAGCGGGAGCGCCTACGAGCAGTACTTC. It yields the protein CASSIGFSGSAYEQYF.

This clone appeared a single time. V is TRBV11-2 and J is TRBJ2-5; TRBD1 aligns across 9 bases. V lost 5 bases, J lost 5 bases, and 3 bases stayed unmatched. The CDR3 loop spans 13 amino acids. The germline CDR1 and CDR2 sequences are SGHAT and FQNNGV. Here the CDR3 DNA reads TGTGCCAGCAGCCGGGACAGGGAGGAGACCCAGTACTTC. Residues: CASSRDREETQYF.

The chain's CDR3 is CASSPGGRGLWYEQYF. CDR3 coding DNA: TGTGCCAGCAGCCCCGGAGGCAGGGGGCTTTGGTACGAGCAGTACTTC. This sequence joins TRBV14 and TRBJ2-7, with TRBD1 matching over 8 bases. Germline values: CDR1 SGHDN, CDR2 FVKESK. J was trimmed by 4 bases and V by 4 bases; bases with no gene match: 12. The CDR3 extends over 16 amino acids.

This clone appeared once. This may come from a read error, since a much larger clone is one base off. Other DNA sequences in the same sample also yield this CDR3. The chain uses TRBV10-3 and TRBJ2-7; tentatively, D is TRBD2 (6 bases). CDR1 is ENHRY, CDR2 SYGVKD, per germline. This CDR3 comprises 12 residues. V lost 6 bases and J 0 bases, leaving 6 bases between the germline ends. The CDR3 loop is CAISGGSYEQYF. For the CDR3, the DNA is TGTGCCATCAGCGGGGGCTCCTACGAGCAGTACTTC.

The chain uses TRBV28 and TRBJ2-3; TRBD2 matches 7 bases. V gave up 5 bases and J gave up 6 bases; unmatched junction bases: 14. Looked up from germline, CDR1 is MDHEN and CDR2 is SYDVKM. The CDR3 covers 16 residues. The CDR3 loop reads CASSPFGRGRWDTQYF. DNA for the CDR3: TGTGCCAGCAGTCCCTTTGGGAGGGGACGATGGGATACGCAGTATTTT.

The chain recombines TRBV3-1 (or the pseudogene TRBV3-2) with TRBJ2-3, with 10 nucleotides matching TRBD1. In germline, CDR1 is LGHDT, CDR2 YNNKEL (reference sequence). The CDR3 runs 15 residues. V shed 0 bases, J shed 5 bases, and the junction held 2 bases outside the gene matches. The CDR3 region is CASSQDDRGRDTQYF. As DNA, the CDR3 is TGTGCCAGCAGCCAAGATGACAGGGGGCGAGATACGCAGTATTTT.

The chain joins TRBV3-1 (or the pseudogene TRBV3-2) to TRBJ2-2; 9 bases fit TRBD1. This CDR3 is built from 16 residues. CDR1 LGHDT and CDR2 YNNKEL come from the germline V gene (reference sequence). V shed 4 bases and J 4 bases; nucleotides not matched to a gene: 7. DNA of the CDR3: TGTGCCAGCAGCCCCGGGACAGGGCGTCGCACCGGGGAGCTGTTTTTT. Translating gives CASSPGTGRRTGELFF.

The chain uses TRBV10-2 and TRBJ2-5, with D perhaps TRBD1 (5 bases). CDR1 and CDR2 from the germline V gene are WSHSY and SAAADI. There are 18 residues in the CDR3. Trimming stripped 6 bases from V and 5 bases from J, with 28 bases between. CDR3 sequence: CASSGYLRGTAMGETQYF. Here the CDR3 DNA reads TGCGCCAGCAGCGGTTACCTAAGGGGCACAGCCATGGGGGAGACCCAGTACTTC.